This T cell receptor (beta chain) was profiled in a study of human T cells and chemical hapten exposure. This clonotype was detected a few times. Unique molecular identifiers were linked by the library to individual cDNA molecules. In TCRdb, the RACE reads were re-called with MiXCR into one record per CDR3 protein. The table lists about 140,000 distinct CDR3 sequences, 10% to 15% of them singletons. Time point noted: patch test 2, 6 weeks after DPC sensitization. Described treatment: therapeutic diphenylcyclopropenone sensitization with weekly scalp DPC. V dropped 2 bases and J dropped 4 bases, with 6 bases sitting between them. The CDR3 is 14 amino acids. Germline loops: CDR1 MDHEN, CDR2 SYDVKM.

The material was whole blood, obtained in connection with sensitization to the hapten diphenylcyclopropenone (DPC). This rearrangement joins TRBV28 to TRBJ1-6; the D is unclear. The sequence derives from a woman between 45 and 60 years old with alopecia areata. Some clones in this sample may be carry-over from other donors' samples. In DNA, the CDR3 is TGTGCCAGCAGTTTAAAGCGGTATAATTCACCCCTCCACTTT. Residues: CASSLKRYNSPLHF.